This T cell receptor beta chain was observed in a study of T cell changes during pregnancy in multiple sclerosis. CDR3 size: 14 residues. Germline V lookup: CDR1 ENHRY, CDR2 SYGVKD. V lost 4 bases, J lost 8 bases, and 15 bases lay in between. Clones were sequenced by immunoSEQ multiplex PCR, and TCRdb holds only the in-frame ones, with some missing. The sample has some 87,000 clones; over 85% are singletons. V is TRBV10-3 and J is TRBJ2-1; TRBD1 might be the D (5 bases). The receptor's source is a female donor with multiple sclerosis, enrolled in a pregnancy study. Sequences were derived from CD4+ T cells from peripheral blood mononuclear cells, sampled before pregnancy. The CDR3 reads CAISGKQQDHEQFF. CDR3 DNA: TGTGCCATCAGTGGAAAACAACAGGACCATGAGCAGTTCTTC.